The 16 T cell receptor beta chains listed next were all sequenced from one sample in a study of blood T cell repertoires in COVID-19. The method was immunoSEQ multiplex PCR; TCRdb's version includes in-frame clones alone and lacks a portion of them. The sample lists around 140,000 clones; approximately 89% were seen once. The sample consisted of peripheral blood. Receptor source: a human donor in a cohort sampled during active COVID-19.

J is TRBJ1-6 and V is TRBV9; 7 bases are shared with TRBD1. V dropped 0 bases and J dropped 7; count of bases not matched to a gene: 1. The CDR3 contains 14 residues. Per the germline V gene, CDR1 is SGDLS and CDR2 is YYNGEE. This chain's CDR3 is CASSVEGANSPLHF. The CDR3 region has the DNA TGTGCCAGCAGCGTAGAGGGGGCCAATTCACCCCTCCACTTT.

This sequence joins TRBV5-4 and TRBJ1-4, with no clear D. Germline V gene lookup returns CDR1 SGHNT and CDR2 YYREEE (reference sequence). The CDR3 loop spans 17 amino acids. Between the trimmed V and J ends, which lost 5 bases and 7 bases, there was a span of 24 bases. DNA of the CDR3: TGTGCCAGCAGGTATTCGGTCATAGGAGAAGCGGGTGAAAAACTGTTTTTT. It codes for CASRYSVIGEAGEKLFF.

The CDR3 DNA reads TGTGCCAGCAGCTCACAGGGATCCTACAATGAGCAGTTCTTC. It is translated as CASSSQGSYNEQFF. V and J are TRBV7-3 and TRBJ2-1; D possibly corresponds to TRBD1 (6 bases). The V end was cut by 4 bases, the J end by 1 base, with 8 bases between. CDR1 and CDR2 from the germline V gene are SGHTA and FQGTGA. The CDR3 is 14 residues long.

V and J are TRBV29-1 and TRBJ1-6; tentative D call: TRBD1 (5 bases). The germline CDR1 and CDR2 sequences are SQVTM and ANQGSEA. V was shortened by 5 bases and J by 3 bases, with 8 bases between the two germline ends. The CDR3 has 13 amino acids. The CDR3: CSVRGNYNSPLHF. The CDR3 coding sequence is TGCAGCGTTAGGGGTAACTATAATTCACCCCTCCACTTT.

The CDR3 protein is CASSPQPGQGENEQFF. For the CDR3, the DNA is TGCGCCAGCAGCCCACAACCGGGACAGGGGGAGAATGAGCAGTTCTTC. The genes are TRBV4-1 and TRBJ2-1, with 11 bases that match TRBD1. The CDR3 is made up of 16 amino acids. CDR1 is MGHRA, CDR2 YSYEKL, per germline. V was clipped by 4 bases and J by 7 bases; unmatched bases: 9.

This chain links TRBV5-6 with TRBJ1-2, with 11 nucleotides matching TRBD1. This CDR3 has 14 amino acids. The V segment lost 2 bases and the J segment 4 bases; nucleotides outside the gene matches: 1. Germline CDR1 and CDR2: SGHDT and YYEEEE. CDR3 DNA sequence: TGTGCCAGCAGCTTCGGACAGGGGGCCTATGGCTACACCTTC. As protein: CASSFGQGAYGYTF.

The V gene is TRBV18, the J gene TRBJ1-4, with a possible D match to TRBD1 (5 bases). The CDR3 sequence is 16 residues long. Germline CDR1 KGHSH, CDR2 LQKENI. Trimming cost V 3 bases and J 0 bases, with 11 bases left between them. The CDR3 protein is CASSPVGGSTNEKLFF. The CDR3 nucleotides are TGTGCCAGCTCACCGGTCGGGGGATCAACTAATGAAAAACTGTTTTTT. The whole variable domain, filled in from reference TRBV18 and TRBJ1-4, reads NAGVMQNPRHLVRRRGQEARLRCSPMKGHSHVYWYRQLPEEGLKFMVYLQKENIIDESGMPKERFSAEFPKEGPSILRIQQVVRGDSAAYFCASSPVGGSTNEKLFFGSGTQLSVL.

The chain links TRBV7-8 to TRBJ2-2, with 10 bases that match TRBD2. Trimming removed 1 base from V and 1 base from J; junction bases left unmatched: 3. CDR3 length: 17 residues. Germline-derived CDR1 and CDR2 are SGHVS and FQNEAQ. In DNA, the CDR3 is TGTGCCAGCAGCTTAGTGGGACTAGCGCAGAACACCGGGGAGCTGTTTTTT. Its translation: CASSLVGLAQNTGELFF.

The gene calls are TRBV5-1 and TRBJ2-7, with TRBD2 as a possible D gene (6 bases). Per the germline V gene, CDR1 is SGHRS and CDR2 is YFSETQ. The ends were cut back, 4 bases at V and 1 base at J, with 9 bases in the middle. The CDR3 is 13 amino acids. In nucleotides, the CDR3 is TGCGCCAGCAGCGTAGCGGTTTCCTACGAGCAGTACTTC. Translating it yields CASSVAVSYEQYF.

V gene TRBV6-2 or TRBV6-3 combines with J gene TRBJ1-1; no reliable D call. Germline CDR1 and CDR2: MNHEY and SVGEGT. The CDR3 runs to 15 residues. Trimming cost V 1 base and J 0 bases, with 9 bases left between them. CDR3: CASSYWFEMNTEAFF. Written as DNA, the CDR3 is TGTGCCAGCAGTTACTGGTTCGAGATGAACACTGAAGCTTTCTTT.

CDR3 sequence reads: CASSLGGAQPQHF. Here the CDR3 DNA reads TGTGCCAGCAGTTTAGGCGGGGCCCAGCCCCAGCATTTT. This rearrangement joins TRBV27 to TRBJ1-5; perhaps TRBD1 as D (5 bases). CDR1 and CDR2 from the germline V gene are MNHEY and SMNVEV (reference sequence). The CDR3 totals 13 residues. Trimming cost V 2 bases and J 7 bases, with 9 bases left between them.

The chain combines TRBV6-5 with TRBJ1-5; D may be TRBD1 (6 bases). Germline-derived CDR1 and CDR2 are MNHEY and SVGAGI. V lost 0 bases, J lost 9 bases, and 12 bases lay in between. There are 14 residues in the CDR3. CDR3 bases: TGTGCCAGCAGTTACTCGCAACAGGGTTTGCCCCAGCATTTT. Amino acid sequence: CASSYSQQGLPQHF.

V usage is TRBV12-5 and J usage is TRBJ2-7; possible D gene TRBD2, 5 bases. The CDR3 is 12 residues long. The V end lost 6 bases, the J end lost 5 bases, and 11 bases lay between the germline ends. Germline-derived CDR1 and CDR2 are LGHNT and FRNRAP. CDR3 sequence reads: CASGPGGHEQYF. The DNA for the CDR3 is TGTGCTAGTGGGCCCGGAGGCCACGAGCAGTACTTC.

This rearrangement joins TRBV14 to TRBJ2-3; 14 bases are a match to TRBD2. Germline lookup yields CDR1 SGHDN and CDR2 FVKESK. The V gene end was trimmed by 4 bases and the J gene end by 6 bases; junction bases not matched to a gene: 9. The CDR3 is made up of 17 amino acids. The CDR3, as DNA: TGTGCCAGCAGCCCCCGGAGACTAGCGGGGGGGCTTGATACGCAGTATTTT. As protein: CASSPRRLAGGLDTQYF.

The chain carries TRBV5-1 and TRBJ2-5; 8 bases are shared with TRBD2. V lost 1 base, J lost 2 bases, and 4 bases stayed unmatched. This CDR3 comprises 15 residues. Germline CDR1 is SGHRS and CDR2 is YFSETQ. CDR3: CASSLTSGIQETQYF. CDR3 nucleotide sequence: TGCGCCAGCAGCTTGACTAGCGGAATTCAAGAGACCCAGTACTTC.

This clone occurred a few times. This chain links TRBV5-1 with TRBJ2-1; weak D call: TRBD2 (6 bases). This CDR3 spans 14 amino acids. V was pared by 4 bases and J by 1 base, with 9 bases between. CDR1 is SGHRS, CDR2 YFSETQ, per germline. The CDR3 loop reads CASSPGLSYNEQFF. The CDR3 nucleotides are TGCGCCAGCAGCCCGGGACTGTCCTACAATGAGCAGTTCTTC.